This entry is about one TCR beta chain. This clonotype was seen a few times. It lacks a known antigen. Qualities for individual bases were not recorded, and no much larger clone is one base off. This record comes from a study of human T cells and chemical hapten exposure (dated by TCRdb to about 2021). Regarding the complete study: For sensitization, 2% DPC in acetone was applied to a roughly 2 cm by roughly 2 cm area of upper inner arm skin. Throughout the roughly 25-week study period, patients were also given weekly therapeutic DPC doses on the scalp. Patch testing was performed on the upper back with Finn chambers containing 0.01% DPC, and the patch tests were scored after 6 days according to International Contact Dermatitis Research Group standards. Most of the patients in the cohort were female, and the cohort covered alopecia areata with under or over 50% scalp involvement, alopecia totalis and alopecia universalis. The libraries were sequenced as a pool, and the TCR yield per sample differed mostly because of small variations in library volumes within the pool. Peripheral blood TCR repertoire changes were tracked in vivo in alopecia patients during primary and secondary sensitization to the hapten diphenylcyclopropenone (DPC). Blood samples were taken from patients before sensitization (week 0) and then at 2, 6 and about 24 weeks after DPC sensitization. Twenty-nine alopecia patients provided blood for TCR sequencing at one to four time points (pre-sensitization, 2, 6 and 24 weeks).

Library prep was done by RACE. Sequencing used a NextSeq 500. During library preparation, unique molecular identifiers were attached to individual cDNA molecules so that TCRs could be counted quantitatively and reproducibly. Both TCR alpha and TCR beta chains were sequenced from each blood RNA sample. On the authors' methods: The median number of TCRs per sample was around 100,000, ranging from roughly 20,000 to 700,000. V, J and CDR3 annotation of the TCR reads was carried out using the Decombinator software suite. For the PS versus PT1 abundance plots, all samples were subsampled to the same number of TCRs (28,000). TCRs were defined as expanded if absent before sensitization and observed at least eight times at the 2-week time point. TCRdb took the public reads, trimmed them with fastp at Q25, ran MiXCR for clone calling and kept in-frame beta chains. When rows share a CDR3 protein, they turn into one entry using the most common DNA and genes. The V and J calls and clone size come from TCRdb's table, not from the authors' own analysis. The sample table holds under 95,000 distinct CDR3 sequences, of which 8.5% were seen once. The ten largest clones take up 2.6% of the sample.

In the paper's terms, the time point label means: pre-sensitization, week 0. The treatment or condition label here, explained by the study, means: therapeutic diphenylcyclopropenone sensitization with weekly scalp DPC. Blood at each patch-test visit was drawn before the patch test was applied. Patients were considered eligible if aged 18 to 70, diagnosed with alopecia and deemed suitable for DPC therapy, and patients were excluded if pregnant. Total RNA was isolated from unfractionated whole blood collected in Tempus Blood RNA tubes. Study-wide findings and limitations: Significantly more large CDR3 similarity clusters were formed by expanded TCRs than by pre-sensitization or healthy control sets, consistent with antigen-driven responses. All patients had alopecia, a presumed autoimmune disease, so their immune response might differ from that of healthy individuals. Repeated subsampling changed both the strength of the expansion versus patch-test correlation and the threshold at which that correlation became significant. No change with DPC sensitization was found in the number of TCRs above 1 in 1000 frequency, and no evidence of global repertoire structure alterations was found. The number of PT1 expanded TCRs positively correlated with patch test score, significant at thresholds 8, 16 and 32 but not 4.

The source material was whole blood, sampled in connection with sensitization to the hapten diphenylcyclopropenone (DPC). This receptor was identified in a man aged 35-49 years with alopecia areata. Some clones in this sample may be carry-over from other donors' samples.

The DNA sequence is TGTGCCAGCAGCCTCCCCTCTCCGGGCACGCAGTATTTT. It encodes CASSLPSPGTQYF. The rearranged chain carries TRBV14 and TRBJ2-3; the D gene assignment is ambiguous. The CDR3 measures 13 amino acids from cysteine to phenylalanine. Only the CDR3 region is kept as DNA, spanning 39 bases read in frame from base 1. Between the V and J ends, shortened by 4 bases and 9 bases respectively, the junction contains 14 bases. CDR1 is given as SGHDN and CDR2 as FVKESK, both from the germline V gene.